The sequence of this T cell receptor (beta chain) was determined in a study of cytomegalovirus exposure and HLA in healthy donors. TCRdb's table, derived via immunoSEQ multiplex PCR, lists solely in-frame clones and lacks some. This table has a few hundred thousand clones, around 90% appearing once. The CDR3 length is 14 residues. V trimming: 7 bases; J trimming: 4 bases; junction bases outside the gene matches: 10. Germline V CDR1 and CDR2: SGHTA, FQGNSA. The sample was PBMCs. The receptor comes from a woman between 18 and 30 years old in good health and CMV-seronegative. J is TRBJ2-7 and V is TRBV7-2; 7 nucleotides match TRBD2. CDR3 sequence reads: CASTSRGSPYEQYF. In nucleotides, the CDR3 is TGTGCCAGCACCTCCCGCGGGAGTCCTTACGAGCAGTACTTC.